Listed below are T cell receptor beta chains from one sample, sequenced in a study of blood T cell repertoires in COVID-19. TCRdb's table, derived via immunoSEQ multiplex PCR, lists solely in-frame clones and lacks some. The table records about 120,000 clones, around nine tenths of them present only once. Sequenced material: peripheral blood. Every receptor here comes from a woman between 45 and 65 years old with active or convalescent COVID-19. Each CDR3 is given with its conserved first and last residue. A D gene is named only where the DNA matches it firmly. Some rows mark clone size as missing; the rest say once, few, many or name a class of expanded clone.

>-|-|TRBV3-1/TRBV3-2|TRBJ1-6
CASSQDISPLHF
TGTGCCAGCAGCCAAGATATTTCACCCCTCCACTTT
>-|-|TRBV6-5|TRBJ1-4
CASSPQRGGAEKLFF
TGTGCCAGCAGTCCTCAGAGGGGAGGTGCGGAAAAACTGTTTTTT
>-|-|TRBV21-1|TRBJ2-5
CASSPLSLQETQYF
TGTGCCAGCAGCCCTCTGAGCCTTCAAGAGACCCAGTACTTC
>TRBD1|-|TRBV10-3|TRBJ2-7
CAISDGQAPYEQYF
TGTGCCATCAGTGACGGACAGGCGCCCTACGAGCAGTACTTC
>-|-|TRBV5-1|TRBJ2-5
CASSLVVNPETQYF
TGCGCCAGCAGCTTGGTAGTCAACCCAGAGACCCAGTACTTC
>TRBD1|once|TRBV6-5|TRBJ2-3
CASSFRTGGDTQYF
TGTGCCAGCAGTTTTCGGACAGGGGGAGATACGCAGTATTTT
>-|-|TRBV9|TRBJ1-1
CASSVEQEDLEAFF
TGTGCCAGCAGCGTAGAACAGGAAGACCTTGAAGCTTTCTTT
>TRBD1|-|TRBV6-2/TRBV6-3|TRBJ1-5
CASSYVLTGASNQPQHF
TGTGCCAGCAGTTATGTGTTGACAGGGGCTAGCAATCAGCCCCAGCATTTT
>TRBD1|-|TRBV19|TRBJ1-2
CASSQGTGVSSLRYGYTF
TGTGCCAGTAGTCAAGGGACAGGGGTGTCCTCCCTACGCTATGGCTACACCTTC
>-|-|TRBV6-5|TRBJ2-2
CASRIRLTGELFF
TGTGCCAGCAGAATCAGGCTAACCGGGGAGCTGTTTTTT
>TRBD1|-|TRBV5-1|TRBJ1-2
CASSLTPGTGTSGYTF
TGCGCCAGCAGCTTAACCCCCGGGACAGGGACCTCTGGCTACACCTTC
>TRBD1|-|TRBV7-9|TRBJ1-3
CASSQDRGYGNTIYF
TGTGCCAGCAGCCAGGACAGGGGCTATGGAAACACCATATATTTT
>-|-|TRBV28|TRBJ2-7
CASKRVEQYF
TGTGCCAGCAAACGGGTCGAGCAGTACTTC
>-|medium-sized|TRBV29-1|TRBJ1-1
CSVVTGAEAFF
TGCAGCGTAGTGACAGGAGCTGAAGCTTTCTTT
>-|once|TRBV5-1|TRBJ2-1
CASSFLTDNEQFF
TGCGCCAGCAGCTTCCTGACTGACAATGAGCAGTTCTTC
>-|-|TRBV24-1|TRBJ2-1
CATSGSAVLPGFSYNEQFF
TGTGCCACCAGTGGATCGGCAGTCCTACCAGGATTTTCCTACAATGAGCAGTTCTTC
>-|-|TRBV28|TRBJ1-1
CASSLYSQNTEAFF
TGTGCCAGCAGTTTATACAGCCAGAACACTGAAGCTTTCTTT
>-|once|TRBV5-8|TRBJ1-1
CASSFLNTEAFF
TGTGCCAGCAGCTTCTTGAACACTGAAGCTTTCTTT
>TRBD2|-|TRBV28|TRBJ2-7
CASSLWELAGGPGEQYF
TGTGCCAGCAGTCTATGGGAACTAGCGGGAGGGCCTGGCGAGCAGTACTTC
>-|-|TRBV9|TRBJ2-2
CASSVVGGTASGELFF
TGTGCCAGCAGCGTAGTGGGCGGGACGGCTTCCGGGGAGCTGTTTTTT
>TRBD2|-|TRBV9|TRBJ2-7
CASSEEGSGSGFYEQYF
TGTGCCAGCAGCGAGGAGGGGAGCGGGAGCGGTTTCTACGAGCAGTACTTC
>TRBD2|-|TRBV11-2|TRBJ2-2
CASSFGGGPGGELFF
TGTGCCAGCAGCTTCGGGGGAGGGCCTGGCGGGGAGCTGTTTTTT
>TRBD2|-|TRBV6-2/TRBV6-3|TRBJ2-5
CASSEGLAGVGETQYF
TGTGCCAGCAGCGAAGGACTAGCGGGAGTGGGGGAGACCCAGTACTTC